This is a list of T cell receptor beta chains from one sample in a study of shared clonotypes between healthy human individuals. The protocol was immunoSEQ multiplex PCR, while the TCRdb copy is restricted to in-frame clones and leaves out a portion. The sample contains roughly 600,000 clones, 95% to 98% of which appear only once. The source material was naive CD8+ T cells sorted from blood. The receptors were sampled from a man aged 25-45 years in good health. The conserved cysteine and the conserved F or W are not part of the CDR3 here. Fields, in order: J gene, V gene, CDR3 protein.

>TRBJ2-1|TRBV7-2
ASSSGVAVNNEQF
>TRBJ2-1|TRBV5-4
ASSSTGGEQF
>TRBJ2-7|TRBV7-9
ASSPPGVYEQY
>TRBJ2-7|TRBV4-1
ASSPPSGGYEQY
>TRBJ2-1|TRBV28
ASSLEIFNEQF
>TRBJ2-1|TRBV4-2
ASSDHTSVDNEQF
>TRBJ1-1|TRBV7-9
ASSFDRGLSTEAF
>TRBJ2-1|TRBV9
ASSVGLAESNEQF
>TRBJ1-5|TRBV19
ASSTPAGVSNQPQH
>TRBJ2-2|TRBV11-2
ASSPQGAPGELF
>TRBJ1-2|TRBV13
ASSLEGLSYGYT
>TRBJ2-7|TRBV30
AWSGPSEAQY
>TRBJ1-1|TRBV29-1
SVDSTGGITEAF
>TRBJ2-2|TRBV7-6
ASSLMTGVNTGELF
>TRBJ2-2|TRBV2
ASIGTGNTGELF
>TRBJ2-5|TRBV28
ASSDRGQETQY
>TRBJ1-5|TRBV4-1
ASSQELGDRVQPQH
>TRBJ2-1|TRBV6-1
ASSAWEGLAGGGEQF
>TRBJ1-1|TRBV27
ATSQAMNTEAF
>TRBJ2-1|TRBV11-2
ASSYAVGGREFVQF
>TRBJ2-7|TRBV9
ASSVDQTSSYEQY
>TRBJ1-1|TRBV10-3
AISESGQGNTEAF
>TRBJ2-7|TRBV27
ASSLLSGRAYEQY
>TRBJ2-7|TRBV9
ASSPGQEGYEQY
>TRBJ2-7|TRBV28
ASERRVASSYEQY
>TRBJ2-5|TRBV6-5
ASSHPSQETQY
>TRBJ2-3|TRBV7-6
ASSLDRGGYSY
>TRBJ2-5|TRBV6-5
ASSYGQAYKETQY
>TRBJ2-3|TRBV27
ASSFNRGRATDTQY
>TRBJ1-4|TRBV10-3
AISESMGQGQKLF
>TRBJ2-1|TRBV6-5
ASSYSGGEPNNEQF
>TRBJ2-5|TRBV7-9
ASSRDGHDQETQY
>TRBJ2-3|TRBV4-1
ASSQGDAIRTDTQY
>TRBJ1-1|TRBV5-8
ASSLAVAF
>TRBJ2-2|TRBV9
ASSVRPGELF
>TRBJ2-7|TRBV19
ASSISTSYEQY
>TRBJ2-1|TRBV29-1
SVVSGIGNEQF
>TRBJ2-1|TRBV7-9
ASSLRGTEQF
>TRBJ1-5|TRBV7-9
ASSHGTGGNQPQH
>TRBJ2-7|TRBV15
ATSSGTYYEQY
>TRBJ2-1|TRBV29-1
SVERREMYNEQF
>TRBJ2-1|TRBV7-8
ASSIRFPSGSYNEQF
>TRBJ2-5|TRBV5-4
ASSFGQGDQETQY
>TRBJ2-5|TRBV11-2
ASSYLGTEQETQY
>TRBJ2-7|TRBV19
ASSMDRYYEQY
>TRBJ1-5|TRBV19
ASSFRAPPQH